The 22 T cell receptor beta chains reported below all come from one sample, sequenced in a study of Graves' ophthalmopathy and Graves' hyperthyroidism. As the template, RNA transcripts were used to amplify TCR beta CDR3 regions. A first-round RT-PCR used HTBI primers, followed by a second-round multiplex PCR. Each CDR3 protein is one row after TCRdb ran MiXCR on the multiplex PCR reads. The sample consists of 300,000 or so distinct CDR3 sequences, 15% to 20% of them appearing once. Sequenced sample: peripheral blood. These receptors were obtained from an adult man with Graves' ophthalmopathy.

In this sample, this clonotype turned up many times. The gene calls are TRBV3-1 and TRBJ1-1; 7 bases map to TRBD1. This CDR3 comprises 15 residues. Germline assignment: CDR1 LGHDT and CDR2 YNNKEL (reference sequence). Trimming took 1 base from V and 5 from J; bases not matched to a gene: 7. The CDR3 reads CASSQAYRGGTEAFF. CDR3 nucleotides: TGTGCCAGCAGCCAAGCATACAGGGGAGGGACTGAAGCTTTCTTT.

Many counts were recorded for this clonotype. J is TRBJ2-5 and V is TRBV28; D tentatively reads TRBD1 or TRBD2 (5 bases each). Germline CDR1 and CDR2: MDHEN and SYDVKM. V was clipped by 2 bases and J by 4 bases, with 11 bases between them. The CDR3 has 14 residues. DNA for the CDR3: TGTGCCAGCAGTTTACCCCCTGGGGGAGAGACCCAGTACTTC. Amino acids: CASSLPPGGETQYF.

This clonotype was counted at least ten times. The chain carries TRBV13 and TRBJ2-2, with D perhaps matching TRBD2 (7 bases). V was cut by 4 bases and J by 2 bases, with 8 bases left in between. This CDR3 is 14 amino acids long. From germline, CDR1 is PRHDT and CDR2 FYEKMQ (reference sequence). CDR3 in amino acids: CASSSGGNTGELFF. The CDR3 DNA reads TGTGCCAGCAGCTCGGGGGGCAACACCGGGGAGCTGTTTTTT.

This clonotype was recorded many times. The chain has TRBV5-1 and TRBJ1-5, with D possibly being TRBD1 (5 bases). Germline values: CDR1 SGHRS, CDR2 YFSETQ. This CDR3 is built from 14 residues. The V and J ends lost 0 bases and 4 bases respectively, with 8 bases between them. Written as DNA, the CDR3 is TGCGCCAGCAGCTTGGGGGACCTGAATCAGCCCCAGCATTTT. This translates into CASSLGDLNQPQHF.

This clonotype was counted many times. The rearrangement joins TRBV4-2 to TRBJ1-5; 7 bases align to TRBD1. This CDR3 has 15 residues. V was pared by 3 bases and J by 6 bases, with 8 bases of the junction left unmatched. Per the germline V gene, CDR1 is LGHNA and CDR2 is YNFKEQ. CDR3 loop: CASSQGDRDSQPQHF. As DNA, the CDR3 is TGTGCCAGCAGCCAGGGTGACAGGGATAGTCAGCCCCAGCATTTT.

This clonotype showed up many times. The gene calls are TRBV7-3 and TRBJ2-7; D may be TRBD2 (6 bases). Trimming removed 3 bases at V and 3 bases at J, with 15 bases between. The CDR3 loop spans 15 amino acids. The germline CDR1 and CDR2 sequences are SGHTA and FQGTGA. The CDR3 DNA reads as TGTGCCAGCAGCTTGGCTGACAGCGGGTTCTACGAGCAGTACTTC. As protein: CASSLADSGFYEQYF.

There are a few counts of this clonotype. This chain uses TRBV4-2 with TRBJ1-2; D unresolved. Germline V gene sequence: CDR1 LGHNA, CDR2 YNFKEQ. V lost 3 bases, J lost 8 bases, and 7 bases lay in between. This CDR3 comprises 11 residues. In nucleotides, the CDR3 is TGTGCCAGCAGCCAGGGAGAAGGCTACACCTTC. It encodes CASSQGEGYTF.

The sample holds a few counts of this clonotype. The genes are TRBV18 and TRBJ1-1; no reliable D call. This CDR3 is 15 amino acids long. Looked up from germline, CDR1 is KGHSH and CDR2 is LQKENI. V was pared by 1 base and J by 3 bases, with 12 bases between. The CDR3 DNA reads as TGTGCCAGCTCACCACGGCAGATAGCGGACACTGAAGCTTTCTTT. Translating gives CASSPRQIADTEAFF.

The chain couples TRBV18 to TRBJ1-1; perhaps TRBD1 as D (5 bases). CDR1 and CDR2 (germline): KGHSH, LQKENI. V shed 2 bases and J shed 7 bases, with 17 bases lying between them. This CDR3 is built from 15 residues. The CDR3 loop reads CASSPSQRGFDEAFF. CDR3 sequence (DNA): TGTGCCAGCTCACCATCCCAGAGGGGATTCGATGAAGCTTTCTTT.

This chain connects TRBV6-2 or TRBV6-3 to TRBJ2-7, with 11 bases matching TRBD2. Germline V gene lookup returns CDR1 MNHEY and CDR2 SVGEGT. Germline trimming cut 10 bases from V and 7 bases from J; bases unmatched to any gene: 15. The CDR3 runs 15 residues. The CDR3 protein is CATSIRTSGPLEQYF. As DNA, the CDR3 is TGTGCCACCAGCATTCGGACTAGCGGGCCCCTGGAGCAGTACTTC.

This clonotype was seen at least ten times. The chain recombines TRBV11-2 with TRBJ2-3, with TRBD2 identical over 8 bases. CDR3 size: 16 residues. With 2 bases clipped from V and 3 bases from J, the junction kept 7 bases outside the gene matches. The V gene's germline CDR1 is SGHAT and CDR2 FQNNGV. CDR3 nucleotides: TGTGCCAGCAGCTTAACTAGCGGAGGGGTGACAGATACGCAGTATTTT. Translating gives CASSLTSGGVTDTQYF.

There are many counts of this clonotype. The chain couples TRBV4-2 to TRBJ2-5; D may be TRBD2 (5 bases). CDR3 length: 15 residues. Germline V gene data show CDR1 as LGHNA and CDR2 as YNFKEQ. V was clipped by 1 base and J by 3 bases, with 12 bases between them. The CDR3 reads CASSQGRVSEETQYF. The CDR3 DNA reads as TGTGCCAGCAGCCAAGGGCGGGTTAGCGAAGAGACCCAGTACTTC.

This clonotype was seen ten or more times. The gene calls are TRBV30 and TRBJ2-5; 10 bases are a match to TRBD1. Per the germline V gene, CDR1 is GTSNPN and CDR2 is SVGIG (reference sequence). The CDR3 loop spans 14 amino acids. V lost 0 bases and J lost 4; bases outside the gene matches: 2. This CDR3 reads CAWSVRTGGETQYF. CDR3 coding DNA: TGTGCCTGGAGTGTACGGACAGGGGGAGAGACCCAGTACTTC.

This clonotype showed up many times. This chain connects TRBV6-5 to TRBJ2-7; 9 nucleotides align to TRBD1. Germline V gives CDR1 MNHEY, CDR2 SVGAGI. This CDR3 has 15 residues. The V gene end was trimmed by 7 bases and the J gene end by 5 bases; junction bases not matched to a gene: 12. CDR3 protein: CASTSTGGFGHEQYF. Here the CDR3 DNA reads TGTGCCAGCACTTCAACAGGGGGCTTTGGCCACGAGCAGTACTTC.

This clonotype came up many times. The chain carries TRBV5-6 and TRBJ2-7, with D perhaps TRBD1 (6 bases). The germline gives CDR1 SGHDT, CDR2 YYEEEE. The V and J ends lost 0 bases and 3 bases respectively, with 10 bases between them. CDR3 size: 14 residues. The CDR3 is CASSLGQEIYEQYF. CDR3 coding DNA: TGTGCCAGCAGCTTGGGACAGGAAATCTACGAGCAGTACTTC.

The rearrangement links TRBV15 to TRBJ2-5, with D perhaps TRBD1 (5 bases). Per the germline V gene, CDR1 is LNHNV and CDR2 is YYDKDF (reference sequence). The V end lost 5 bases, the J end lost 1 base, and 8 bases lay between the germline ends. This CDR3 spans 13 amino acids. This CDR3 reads CATSSTAQETQYF. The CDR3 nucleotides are TGTGCCACCAGCTCGACAGCCCAAGAGACCCAGTACTTC.

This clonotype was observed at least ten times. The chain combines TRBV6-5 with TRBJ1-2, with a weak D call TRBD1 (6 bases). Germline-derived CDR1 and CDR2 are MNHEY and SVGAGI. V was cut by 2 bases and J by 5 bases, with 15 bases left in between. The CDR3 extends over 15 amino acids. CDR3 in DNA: TGTGCCAGCAGTTACCTAAGCCGGGACAAGTATGGCTACACCTTC. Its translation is CASSYLSRDKYGYTF.

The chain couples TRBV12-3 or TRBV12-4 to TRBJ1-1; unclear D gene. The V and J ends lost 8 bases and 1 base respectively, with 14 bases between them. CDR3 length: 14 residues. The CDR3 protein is CASASLRANTEAFF. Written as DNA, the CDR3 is TGTGCCAGCGCCTCCTTGCGGGCGAACACTGAAGCTTTCTTT.

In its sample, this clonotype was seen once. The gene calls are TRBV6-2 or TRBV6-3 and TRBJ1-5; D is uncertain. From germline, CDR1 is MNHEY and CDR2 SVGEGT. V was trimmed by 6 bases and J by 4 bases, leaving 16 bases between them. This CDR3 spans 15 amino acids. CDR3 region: CASSKRTYSNQPQHF. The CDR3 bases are TGTGCCAGCAGCAAAAGGACGTACAGTAATCAGCCCCAGCATTTT.

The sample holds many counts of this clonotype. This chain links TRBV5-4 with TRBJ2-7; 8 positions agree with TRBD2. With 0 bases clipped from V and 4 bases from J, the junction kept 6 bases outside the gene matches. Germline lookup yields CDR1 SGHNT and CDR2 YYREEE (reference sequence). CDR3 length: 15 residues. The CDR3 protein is CASSLVREGRYEQYF. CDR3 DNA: TGTGCCAGCAGCTTGGTACGGGAGGGCCGGTACGAGCAGTACTTC.

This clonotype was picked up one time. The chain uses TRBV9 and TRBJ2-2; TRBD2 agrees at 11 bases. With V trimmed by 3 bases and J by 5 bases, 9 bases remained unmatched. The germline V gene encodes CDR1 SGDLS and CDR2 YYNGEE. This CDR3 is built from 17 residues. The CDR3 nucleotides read TGTGCCAGCAGCGCAACTAGCGGGAGTATCGGAACCGGGGAGCTGTTTTTT. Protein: CASSATSGSIGTGELFF.

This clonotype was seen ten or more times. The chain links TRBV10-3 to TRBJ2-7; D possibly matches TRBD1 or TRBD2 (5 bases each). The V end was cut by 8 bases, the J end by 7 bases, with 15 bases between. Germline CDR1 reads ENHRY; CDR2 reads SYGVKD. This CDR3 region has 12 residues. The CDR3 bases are TGTGCCATCGGGGACGGCGGCCGGGAGCAGTACTTC. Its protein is CAIGDGGREQYF.